This T cell receptor beta chain emerged from a study of early T cells in non-severe SARS-CoV-2 infection. In the library, individual cDNA molecules carried attached unique molecular identifiers. TCRdb ran MiXCR on the 5' RACE reads and lists one entry per CDR3 protein. The sample holds 70,000 to 90,000 distinct CDR3 sequences, roughly a tenth seen once. Germline loops: CDR1 GTSNPN, CDR2 SVGIG (reference sequence). The CDR3 runs to 12 residues. V lost 5 bases and J 5 bases, leaving 12 bases between the germline ends. The rearrangement uses TRBV30 and TRBJ2-5; D perhaps matches TRBD2 (5 bases). This receptor was identified in an adult who was a healthcare worker with PCR-confirmed SARS-CoV-2 infection or an uninfected control (not recorded which). Specimen: whole blood, collected at baseline. CDR3 residues: CAWSGTRETQYF. Here the CDR3 DNA reads TGTGCCTGGTCGGGAACGCGGGAGACCCAGTACTTC. The whole variable domain, filled in from reference TRBV30 and TRBJ2-5, reads SQTIHQWPATLVQPVGSPLSLECTVEGTSNPNLYWYRQAAGRGLQLLFYSVGIGQISSEVPQNLSASRPQDRQFILSSKKLLLSDSGFYLCAWSGTRETQYFGPGTRLLVL.